A selection of T cell receptor beta chains follows, all from one sample in a study of cytomegalovirus exposure and HLA in healthy donors. Method: immunoSEQ multiplex PCR; TCRdb's copy keeps in-frame clones and lacks some. The sample gives approximately 110,000 clones, about 70% of which show up once; roughly 3.2% is in the top ten. The specimen was PBMCs. Source of these receptors: a man between 25 and 39 years old in good health and CMV-seronegative. Each CDR3 is given with its conserved first and last residue. A D gene is named only where the DNA matches it firmly. Not every row has a clone size; where given, it reads once, few, many or a size class.

-,TRBV10-3,TRBJ2-2,-,TGTGCCATCAGTACCGGGGTAAAAACCGGGGAGCTGTTTTTT,CAISTGVKTGELFF
-,TRBV11-3,TRBJ2-2,few,TGTGCCAGCAGCTTGAGGGCGACCAACACCGGGGAGCTGTTTTTT,CASSLRATNTGELFF
-,TRBV29-1,TRBJ2-2,few,TGCAGCGTTGACCCCTTCGGGACCGGGGAGCTGTTTTTT,CSVDPFGTGELFF
-,TRBV27,TRBJ2-6,-,TGTGCCAGCAGCCTAGCAGCCGGTAAGTCTGGGGCCAACGTCCTGACTTTC,CASSLAAGKSGANVLTF
-,TRBV28,TRBJ1-5,-,TGTGCCAGCAGCCTGGACAGTGCCAGCAATCAGCCCCAGCATTTT,CASSLDSASNQPQHF
-,TRBV5-3,TRBJ1-1,-,TGTGCCAGAAGCTTCCCGGGGGTAGGCACTGAAGCTTTCTTT,CARSFPGVGTEAFF
-,TRBV27,TRBJ1-6,-,TGTGCCAGCAGACGGGACACTTTTAATTCACCCCTCCACTTT,CASRRDTFNSPLHF
TRBD1,TRBV7-3,TRBJ1-5,many,TGTGCCCCCCGCCATAGGGGGCGGGGGGGCCATAGCAATCAGCCCCAGCATTTT,CAPRHRGRGGHSNQPQHF
-,TRBV4-3,TRBJ2-1,few,TGCGCCAGCAGCCAAGAATTAATAGAGTCCCAGCAGTTCTTC,CASSQELIESQQFF
-,TRBV13,TRBJ2-3,-,TGTGCCAGCACTAACCCAGCAGGATCGGATACGCAGTATTTT,CASTNPAGSDTQYF
-,TRBV11-3,TRBJ1-3,-,TGTGCCAGCAGCGGAGGCTCTGGAAACACCATATATTTT,CASSGGSGNTIYF
-,TRBV7-2,TRBJ2-1,once,TGTGCCAGCAGCCCTAGGAGGAAGGGAGAGCAGTTCTTC,CASSPRRKGEQFF
-,TRBV18,TRBJ2-7,-,TGTGCCAGCTCACCACGGAGCGTGAACCACGAGCAGTACTTC,CASSPRSVNHEQYF
TRBD1,TRBV5-5,TRBJ2-7,-,TGTGCCAGCAGCGCGACAGGGGCCGAGCAGTACTTC,CASSATGAEQYF
-,TRBV6-6,TRBJ2-1,-,TGTGCCAGCAGCCCATCTAGTTCCTACAATGAGCAGTTCTTC,CASSPSSSYNEQFF
TRBD2,TRBV4-2,TRBJ2-2,-,TGTGCCAGTTATAGCGGGGGGACGAACACCGGGGAGCTGTTTTTT,CASYSGGTNTGELFF
TRBD1,TRBV6-1,TRBJ2-1,-,TGTGCCAGCAGTGAAGCTAACAGGGGGTACAATGAGCAGTTCTTC,CASSEANRGYNEQFF
-,TRBV6-1,TRBJ2-3,-,TGTGCCAGCAGTGAAGGACTTACAGATACGCAGTATTTT,CASSEGLTDTQYF
-,TRBV21-1,TRBJ1-1,-,TGTGCCAGACAGACAGGACCGTCCGGCACTGAAGCTTTCTTT,CARQTGPSGTEAFF
TRBD1,TRBV19,TRBJ2-1,-,TGTGCCAGTAGGGGCCGGGACAGGGTTTTTTACAATGAGCAGTTCTTC,CASRGRDRVFYNEQFF
TRBD2,TRBV7-6,TRBJ2-3,few,TGTGCCAGCAGCTTAAGAACGGGAGGTTTGGATACGCAGTATTTT,CASSLRTGGLDTQYF
-,TRBV28,TRBJ1-2,-,TGTGCCAGCAGTTTCGGGGATGGCTACACCTTC,CASSFGDGYTF
-,TRBV7-6,TRBJ2-3,few,TGTGCCAGCAGTGGAGGCACAGATACGCAGTATTTT,CASSGGTDTQYF
TRBD2,TRBV19,TRBJ2-1,-,TGTGCCAGTAGTATAGATCGCGGGACTAGGGATAATGAGCAGTTCTTC,CASSIDRGTRDNEQFF
-,TRBV28,TRBJ1-1,-,TGTGCCAGCAGTTTATCAGGGGTCACTGAAGCTTTCTTT,CASSLSGVTEAFF
TRBD1,TRBV19,TRBJ1-2,-,TGTGCCAGTAGTACGCCAGGGGGACCCTATGGCTACACCTTC,CASSTPGGPYGYTF
TRBD1,TRBV18,TRBJ1-1,-,TGTGCCAGCTCACAAGGGGGCGGTGAAGCTTTCTTT,CASSQGGGEAFF
TRBD1,TRBV6-5,TRBJ1-5,-,TGTGCCAGCAGCCGGACAGGGGGCGGTCAGCCCCAGCATTTT,CASSRTGGGQPQHF
-,TRBV30,TRBJ1-2,once,TGTGCCTGGAGTGTAACTCGCGGTGATGGCTGCACCTTC,CAWSVTRGDGCTF
-,TRBV7-5,TRBJ1-2,once,TGTGCCAGAAGCTCCATAGACAGGGGGGAAGATGGCTACACCTTC,CARSSIDRGEDGYTF
-,TRBV7-2,TRBJ1-5,-,TGTGCCAGCAGCACAAACAATCAGCCCCAGCATTTT,CASSTNNQPQHF
-,TRBV12-5,TRBJ2-1,-,TGTGCTAGTGGTTTGGGGGGCCTCTACAATGAGCAGTTCTTC,CASGLGGLYNEQFF
TRBD1,TRBV19,TRBJ1-5,once,TGTGCCAGTAGTACCTGGGGACAGGGCAATCAGCCCCAGCATTTT,CASSTWGQGNQPQHF
TRBD1,TRBV11-2,TRBJ2-4,-,TGTGCCAGCAGCTTAGACCTCGGGGGACAGGGTTGCCAGTACTTC,CASSLDLGGQGCQYF
-,TRBV6-6,TRBJ2-1,-,TGTGCCAGCAGTTCACGGGGGAATGAGCAGTTCTTC,CASSSRGNEQFF
-,TRBV4-2,TRBJ2-1,-,TGTGCCAGCAGCCAAGAGGGGGGGCTAGCGGAGTACAATGAGCAGTTCTTC,CASSQEGGLAEYNEQFF